The 28 T cell receptor beta chains presented below share a single source sample, sequenced in a study of identical twins. TCRdb reanalysed the 5' RACE reads using MiXCR and keeps one entry per CDR3 protein. The table has 350,000 to 450,000 distinct CDR3 sequences, 15% to 20% seen once. Sequenced: naive T cells sorted from blood. All receptors derive from a middle-aged man in good health.

This clonotype was counted many times. The chain is built from TRBV6-5 and TRBJ1-1; no clear D. Germline CDR1 MNHEY, CDR2 SVGAGI. The CDR3 has 12 residues. The ends were cut back, 5 bases at V and 1 base at J, with 5 bases in the middle. The CDR3 region has the DNA TGTGCCAGCAGTGACCGGAACACTGAAGCTTTCTTT. This gives the protein CASSDRNTEAFF.

The count of this clonotype is one. The rearrangement joins TRBV21-1 to TRBJ2-1; the table's D call TRBD1 went unverified against the DNA. TRBV21-1 is deemed a pseudogene. The CDR3 contains 16 residues. The CDR3 spells CASSKLSGQVRNEQFF. The CDR3 DNA reads as TGTGCCAGCAGCAAATTGTCGGGACAGGTGCGGAATGAGCAGTTCTTC.

This clonotype was observed a few times. The chain combines TRBV5-6 with TRBJ2-1; possibly TRBD1 or TRBD2 for D (7 bases each). CDR1 and CDR2 (germline): SGHDT, YYEEEE. This CDR3 comprises 17 residues. Trimming left V 2 bases short and J 4 bases short, with 19 bases between. CDR3 residues: CASSFEGAGQLYNEQFF. CDR3 DNA sequence: TGTGCCAGCAGCTTTGAAGGAGCGGGACAGCTTTACAATGAGCAGTTCTTC.

This clonotype was recorded a few times. The chain recombines TRBV5-1 with TRBJ1-5; the match to TRBD1 covers 9 bases. Per the germline V gene, CDR1 is SGHRS and CDR2 is YFSETQ. The CDR3 runs 14 residues. With V trimmed by 4 bases and J by 6 bases, 5 bases remained unmatched. Here the CDR3 DNA reads TGCGCCAGCAGCCCAACAGGGGGCCGTCAGCCCCAGCATTTT. It codes for CASSPTGGRQPQHF.

This clonotype was seen at least ten times. This rearrangement joins TRBV5-1 to TRBJ2-3; D is perhaps TRBD2 (7 bases). Between the trimmed V and J ends, which lost 4 bases and 4 bases, there was a span of 16 bases. CDR1 is SGHRS, CDR2 YFSETQ, per germline. The CDR3 spans 15 residues. CDR3 nucleotides: TGCGCCAGCAGCCCGAGGGGGGGGCTCGCAGATACGCAGTATTTT. Translating it yields CASSPRGGLADTQYF.

This clonotype has at least ten counts. This chain connects TRBV7-9 to TRBJ2-3, with TRBD2 as a possible D gene (6 bases). Germline assignment: CDR1 SEHNR and CDR2 FQNEAQ (reference sequence). The CDR3 is 14 amino acids. Trimming took off 4 bases at V and 11 bases at J, with 19 bases between the two ends. The CDR3 here is CASSSRRGDPWQYF. The CDR3 region has the DNA TGTGCCAGCAGCTCGCGGAGGGGAGACCCCTGGCAGTATTTT. Combining the CDR3 with reference TRBV7-9 and TRBJ2-3 gives the whole variable domain DTGVSQNPRHKITKRGQNVTFRCDPISEHNRLYWYRQTLGQGPEFLTYFQNEAQLEKSRLLSDRFSAERPKGSFSTLEIQRTEQGDSAMYLCASSSRRGDPWQYFGPGTRLTVL.

This clonotype was observed at least ten times. This sequence joins TRBV29-1 and TRBJ2-7; 10 nucleotides align to TRBD1. With V trimmed by 5 bases and J by 2 bases, 6 bases remained unmatched. CDR1 and CDR2 (germline): SQVTM, ANQGSEA. The CDR3 runs 14 residues. CDR3 nucleotide sequence: TGCAGCGTTATTGGGACAGGGGCGACCTACGAGCAGTACTTC. Translation gives CSVIGTGATYEQYF.

This chain joins TRBV14 and TRBJ1-4; no definite D call. Germline V gene sequence: CDR1 SGHDN, CDR2 FVKESK. The CDR3 covers 14 residues. Trimming left V 0 bases short and J 11 bases short, with 13 bases between. In nucleotides, the CDR3 is TGTGCCAGCAGCCAAGAATCTTTATTCGGGAAACTGTTTTTT. Its protein is CASSQESLFGKLFF.

This clonotype was observed a handful of times. The chain couples TRBV28 to TRBJ2-6; D is possibly TRBD1 or TRBD2 (5 bases each). The CDR3 consists of 16 residues. Germline CDR1 and CDR2: MDHEN and SYDVKM. V lost 5 bases and J lost 0, with 11 bases in between. The CDR3 loop is CASSRSGSSGANVLTF. The CDR3 DNA reads as TGTGCCAGCAGTAGGTCAGGGAGCTCTGGGGCCAACGTCCTGACTTTC.

In its sample, this clonotype was seen many times. The J gene is TRBJ2-1, the V gene TRBV29-1; the match to TRBD1 covers 11 bases. Germline trimming cut 6 bases from V and 6 bases from J; bases unmatched to any gene: 16. The CDR3 has 17 amino acids. Germline V gene lookup returns CDR1 SQVTM and CDR2 ANQGSEA. The CDR3 DNA follows: TGCAGCGTGCAACGAATTTACTCGGGACAGGGGGGCAATGAGCAGTTCTTC. It is translated as CSVQRIYSGQGGNEQFF.

At least ten counts were recorded for this clonotype. This chain connects TRBV5-4 to TRBJ2-7; 7 positions match TRBD1. V was pared by 5 bases and J by 0 bases, with 8 bases of the junction left unmatched. Germline loops: CDR1 SGHNT, CDR2 YYREEE (reference sequence). This CDR3 contains 15 residues. Here the CDR3 reads CASSRLNRGSYEQYF. CDR3 bases: TGTGCCAGCAGTCGGCTTAACAGGGGCTCCTACGAGCAGTACTTC.

V and J are TRBV10-3 and TRBJ2-1; 9 nucleotides align to TRBD1. The CDR3 has 18 amino acids. Germline V CDR1 and CDR2: ENHRY, SYGVKD. Germline trimming cut 0 bases from V and 12 bases from J; bases unmatched to any gene: 18. CDR3 in DNA: TGTGCCATCAGTGAGTCCCGGGACAGGGAATCAAGCCGGTATGCGCAGTTCTTC. Protein sequence: CAISESRDRESSRYAQFF.

The CDR3 nucleotides read TGCGCCAGCAGCCGGACAGGGCCCCCCTACGAGCAGTACTTC. Encoded protein: CASSRTGPPYEQYF. The chain has TRBV5-1 and TRBJ2-7; 8 nucleotides align to TRBD1. This CDR3 spans 14 amino acids. The V gene end was trimmed by 4 bases and the J gene end by 2 bases; junction bases not matched to a gene: 5. The germline CDR1 and CDR2 sequences are SGHRS and YFSETQ.

At least ten counts were recorded for this clonotype. One end of the junction fails to match germline, which may point to a read error. This rearrangement joins TRBV10-3 to TRBJ2-7, with D possibly matching TRBD1 (8 bases). CDR3 length: 13 amino acids. Germline CDR1 and CDR2: ENHRY and SYGVKD. CDR3 residues: CAITQGGIYEQYF. The CDR3 DNA reads as TGTGCTATCACACAGGGGGGGATCTACGAGCAGTACTTC.

This clonotype was seen only a few times. The V call is TRBV12-3 or TRBV12-4, the J call TRBJ2-3; D gene ambiguous. V gave up 1 base and J gave up 11 bases, with 19 bases separating them. This CDR3 has 15 amino acids. CDR3 sequence (DNA): TGTGCCAGCAGTTTAGGCAGGATGTTGGAGTTCGGGCAGTATTTT. It translates to CASSLGRMLEFGQYF.

The chain combines TRBV2 with TRBJ2-2; D not resolved. The V and J ends lost 5 bases and 2 bases respectively, with 12 bases between them. This CDR3 contains 15 residues. Germline-derived CDR1 and CDR2 are SNHLY and FYNNEI. The CDR3: CASSFRQPNTGELFF. DNA for the CDR3: TGTGCCAGCAGTTTTCGGCAGCCTAACACCGGGGAGCTGTTTTTT.

This clonotype was counted only a few times. This chain joins TRBV6-4 and TRBJ2-1; D possibly uses TRBD1 or TRBD2 (5 bases each). CDR1 and CDR2 (germline): MRHNA, SNTAGT. With 5 bases removed from V and 2 bases from J, the gap between germline ends came to 13 bases. The CDR3 is 15 amino acids. The CDR3 coding sequence is TGTGCCAGCAGTTGGGGGACGGCGCCCTACAATGAGCAGTTCTTC. Protein product: CASSWGTAPYNEQFF.

This clonotype has a count of ten or more. The V gene is TRBV27, the J gene TRBJ2-7; D uncertain. The CDR3 totals 15 residues. The V gene lost 0 bases and the J gene lost 6 bases, with 15 bases spanning the gap. Germline CDR1 MNHEY, CDR2 SMNVEV (reference sequence). CDR3 loop: CASSLSWPRISEQYF. The CDR3 DNA reads TGTGCCAGCAGTTTATCATGGCCAAGGATCAGCGAGCAGTACTTC.

This clonotype was observed a handful of times. This chain connects TRBV20-1 to TRBJ2-3; D unresolved. Per germline, CDR1 DFQATT and CDR2 SNEGSKA (reference sequence). CDR3 length: 12 amino acids. This CDR3 reads CSGTVGTDTQYF. In DNA, the CDR3 is TGCAGCGGTACTGTGGGAACAGATACGCAGTATTTT.

The V gene is TRBV14, the J gene TRBJ2-7; 8 bases match TRBD2. The J segment lost 4 bases and the V segment lost 3 bases, leaving 8 bases of the junction unmatched. There are 15 residues in the CDR3. Per the germline V gene, CDR1 is SGHDN and CDR2 is FVKESK. The CDR3 DNA reads TGTGCCAGCAGCCATTGGCGGGAGGAAAGGTACGAGCAGTACTTC. As protein: CASSHWREERYEQYF.

This clonotype was seen at least ten times. The chain combines TRBV12-3 or TRBV12-4 with TRBJ2-1; D not resolved. The CDR3 is 16 residues long. V gave up 5 bases and J gave up 8 bases, with 22 bases separating them. The CDR3 DNA reads as TGTGCCAGCAGTCCTCTGTCTTCGCCGTCAGGCCATGAGCAGTTCTTC. It codes for CASSPLSSPSGHEQFF.

This clonotype was recorded a few times. This chain joins TRBV15 and TRBJ2-7; D gene ambiguous. This CDR3 comprises 12 residues. CDR1 is LNHNV, CDR2 YYDKDF, per germline (reference sequence). The germline V and J ends were trimmed by 4 bases and 3 bases, with 7 bases remaining between them. The CDR3 loop is CATSKWGYEQYF. The CDR3 nucleotides read TGTGCCACCAGCAAGTGGGGCTACGAGCAGTACTTC.

A few counts support this clonotype. The rearrangement uses TRBV29-1 and TRBJ2-7; D remains ambiguous. With 2 bases removed from V and 5 bases from J, the gap between germline ends came to 16 bases. This CDR3 is built from 14 residues. Germline V lookup: CDR1 SQVTM, CDR2 ANQGSEA. CDR3 residues: CSVEKPNPGHEQYF. Here the CDR3 DNA reads TGCAGCGTTGAAAAACCGAACCCGGGCCACGAGCAGTACTTC.

V usage is TRBV7-3 and J usage is TRBJ2-1, with 11 bases identical to TRBD2. CDR3 length: 14 residues. V lost 7 bases, J lost 5 bases, and 4 bases stayed unmatched. Germline CDR1 reads SGHTA; CDR2 reads FQGTGA. Written as DNA, the CDR3 is TGTGCCAGCAATAGCGGGAGGGCGGACAATGAGCAGTTCTTC. Its protein product is CASNSGRADNEQFF.

The gene calls are TRBV6-5 and TRBJ2-7; D gene ambiguous. This CDR3 has 14 amino acids. V was pared by 2 bases and J by 1 base, with 9 bases between. Germline V gives CDR1 MNHEY, CDR2 SVGAGI. CDR3 protein: CASSYGPSSYEQYF. The DNA for the CDR3 is TGTGCCAGCAGTTACGGGCCGTCGTCCTACGAGCAGTACTTC.

The V and J genes are TRBV20-1 and TRBJ2-2, with D perhaps matching TRBD1 or TRBD2 (7 bases each). V was clipped by 6 bases and J by 3 bases, with 17 bases between them. This CDR3 region has 15 residues. Germline lookup yields CDR1 DFQATT and CDR2 SNEGSKA (reference sequence). CDR3 DNA: TGCAGTGCCCCCAGGGGGGGAGTGGACACCGGGGAGCTGTTTTTT. This gives the protein CSAPRGGVDTGELFF.

The sample holds many counts of this clonotype. The chain is built from TRBV7-9 and TRBJ2-2, with 8 bases matching TRBD1. Germline CDR1 and CDR2: SEHNR and FQNEAQ (reference sequence). CDR3 size: 15 residues. V shed 2 bases and J 3 bases; nucleotides not matched to a gene: 2. Here the CDR3 reads CASSLNRGYTGELFF. DNA for the CDR3: TGTGCCAGCAGCTTAAACAGGGGGTACACCGGGGAGCTGTTTTTT.

This rearrangement joins TRBV20-1 to TRBJ2-7, with D possibly matching TRBD2 (6 bases). The CDR3 runs to 15 residues. Germline V CDR1 and CDR2: DFQATT, SNEGSKA (reference sequence). Between the trimmed V and J ends, which lost 3 bases and 0 bases, there was a span of 15 bases. This CDR3 is CSASDPGRSSYEQYF. The CDR3 bases are TGCAGTGCTAGCGATCCAGGGAGGAGCTCCTACGAGCAGTACTTC.